This T cell receptor beta chain was sequenced in a study of shared clonotypes between healthy human individuals. Points from the study as a whole: Relative to memory subsets, naive subsets generally showed larger estimated richness.

With regard to this clone: Its antigen is unidentified. Distinct nucleotide sequences in the sample also encode this CDR3.

CDR3 length: 13 amino acids. Trimming shortened V by 5 bases and J by 6 bases, and 11 bases separated the two germline ends. Germline-derived CDR1 and CDR2 are MNHEY and SVGAGI. Assay used: immunoSEQ multiplex PCR; TCRdb lists only in-frame clones, some missing. This sample has around 980,000 clones; 70% to 80% occur once, and the top ten carry 0.61%. Sequenced: memory CD4+ T cells from PBMCs. Subset defined: CD45RA-negative fraction. The clonotype was recovered from a man aged 18 to 29 in good health. Some clones in this sample may be carry-over from other donors' samples. The chain recombines TRBV6-5 with TRBJ1-5; D perhaps matches TRBD1 (5 bases). The CDR3 loop reads CASSRQGSQPQHF. CDR3 coding DNA: TGTGCCAGCAGTCGGCAGGGTTCTCAGCCCCAGCATTTT.